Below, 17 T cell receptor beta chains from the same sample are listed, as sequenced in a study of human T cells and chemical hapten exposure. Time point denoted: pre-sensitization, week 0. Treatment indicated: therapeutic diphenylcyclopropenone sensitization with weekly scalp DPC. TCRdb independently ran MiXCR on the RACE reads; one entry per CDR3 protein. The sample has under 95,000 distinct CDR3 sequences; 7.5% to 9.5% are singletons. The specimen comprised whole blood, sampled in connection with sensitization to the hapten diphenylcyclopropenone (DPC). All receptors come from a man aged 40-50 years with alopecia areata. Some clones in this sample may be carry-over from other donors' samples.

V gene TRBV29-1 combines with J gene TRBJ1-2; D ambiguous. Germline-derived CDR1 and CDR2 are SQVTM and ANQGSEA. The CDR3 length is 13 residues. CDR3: CSIVLFGDYGYTF. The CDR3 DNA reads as TGCTCAATTGTACTCTTCGGGGACTATGGCTACACCTTC. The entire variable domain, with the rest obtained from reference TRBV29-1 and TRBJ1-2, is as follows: SAVISQKPSRDICQRGTSLTIQCQVDSQVTMMFWYRQQPGQSLTLIATANQGSEATYESGFVIDKFPISRPNLTFSTLTVSNMSPEDSSIYLCSIVLFGDYGYTFGSGTRLTVV.

Written as DNA, the CDR3 is TGTGCCTGGAGTGTGGGCGGGAGCTCTGGGGCCAACGTCCTGACTTTC. It encodes CAWSVGGSSGANVLTF. V usage is TRBV30 and J usage is TRBJ2-6; 7 nucleotides align to TRBD2. CDR3 length: 16 residues. Germline lookup yields CDR1 GTSNPN and CDR2 SVGIG (reference sequence). Trimming took 0 bases from V and 0 from J; bases not matched to a gene: 2.

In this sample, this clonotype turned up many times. The CDR3 loop is CASSHNQGVSHEQFF. Here the CDR3 DNA reads TGTGCCAGCAGCCACAACCAAGGGGTGAGCCATGAGCAGTTCTTC. The rearrangement uses TRBV9 and TRBJ2-1; the D gene is possibly TRBD1 (5 bases). V was shortened by 4 bases and J by 8 bases, with 19 bases between the two germline ends. CDR1 SGDLS and CDR2 YYNGEE come from the germline V gene. The CDR3 sequence is 15 residues long.

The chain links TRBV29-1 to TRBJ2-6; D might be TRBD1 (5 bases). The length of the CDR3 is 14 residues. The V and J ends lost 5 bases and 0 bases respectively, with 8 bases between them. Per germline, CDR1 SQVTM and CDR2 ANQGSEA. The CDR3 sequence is CSVNGASGANVLTF. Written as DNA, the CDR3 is TGCAGCGTTAATGGGGCCTCTGGGGCCAACGTCCTGACTTTC.

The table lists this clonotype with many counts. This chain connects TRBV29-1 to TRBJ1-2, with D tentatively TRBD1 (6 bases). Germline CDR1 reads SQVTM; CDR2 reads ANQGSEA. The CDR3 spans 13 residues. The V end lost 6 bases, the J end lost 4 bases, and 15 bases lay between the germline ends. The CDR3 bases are TGCAGCGTGGGGCAAGGGGGACTCTATGGCTACACCTTC. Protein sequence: CSVGQGGLYGYTF.

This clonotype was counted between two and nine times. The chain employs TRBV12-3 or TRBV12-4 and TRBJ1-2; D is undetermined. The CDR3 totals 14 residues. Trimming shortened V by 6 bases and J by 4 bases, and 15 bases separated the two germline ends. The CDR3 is CASRAREAPYGYTF. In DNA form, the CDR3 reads TGTGCCAGCAGGGCTCGGGAGGCACCCTATGGCTACACCTTC.

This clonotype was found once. The CDR3 sequence: CASDSTGVTGELFF. The CDR3 coding sequence is TGCGCCAGCGACAGTACAGGAGTCACCGGGGAGCTGTTTTTT. The chain uses TRBV5-1 and TRBJ2-2, with D perhaps matching TRBD1 (5 bases). The CDR3 extends over 14 amino acids. The V end lost 7 bases, the J end lost 4 bases, and 14 bases lay between the germline ends. Germline loops: CDR1 SGHRS, CDR2 YFSETQ.

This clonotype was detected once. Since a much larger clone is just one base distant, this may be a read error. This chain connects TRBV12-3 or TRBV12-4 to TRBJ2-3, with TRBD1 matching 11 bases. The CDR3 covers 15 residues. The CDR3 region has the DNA TGTTCCAGCAGCCATGGACAGGGGGCATCTGATACGCAGTATTTT. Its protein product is CSSSHGQGASDTQYF.

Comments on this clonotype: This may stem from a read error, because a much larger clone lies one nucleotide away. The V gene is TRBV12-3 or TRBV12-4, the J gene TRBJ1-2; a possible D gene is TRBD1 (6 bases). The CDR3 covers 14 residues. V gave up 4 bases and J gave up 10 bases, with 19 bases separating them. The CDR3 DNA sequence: TGTGCCAGCAGTTCCCTTGGGGGCTTTGGGGTCTACACCTTC. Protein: CASSSLGGFGVYTF.

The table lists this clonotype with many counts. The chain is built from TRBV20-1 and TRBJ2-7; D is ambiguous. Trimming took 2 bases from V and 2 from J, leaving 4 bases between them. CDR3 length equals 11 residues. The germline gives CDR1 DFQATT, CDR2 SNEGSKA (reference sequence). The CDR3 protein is CSARSTYEQYF. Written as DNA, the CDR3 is TGCAGTGCTAGATCCACCTACGAGCAGTACTTC.

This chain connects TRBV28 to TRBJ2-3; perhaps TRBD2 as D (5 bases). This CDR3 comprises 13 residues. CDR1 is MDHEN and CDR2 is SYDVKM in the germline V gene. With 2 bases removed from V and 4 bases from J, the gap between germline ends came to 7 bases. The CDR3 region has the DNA TGTGCCAGCAGTTTACGAGGGCCAGATACGCAGTATTTT. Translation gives CASSLRGPDTQYF.

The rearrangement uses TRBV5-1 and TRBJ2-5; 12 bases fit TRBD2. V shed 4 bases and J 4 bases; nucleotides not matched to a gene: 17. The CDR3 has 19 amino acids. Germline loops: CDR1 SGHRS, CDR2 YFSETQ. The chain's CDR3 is CASSLQITSGRPGRETQYF. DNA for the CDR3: TGCGCCAGCAGCCTACAGATAACTAGCGGGAGGCCCGGAAGAGAGACCCAGTACTTC. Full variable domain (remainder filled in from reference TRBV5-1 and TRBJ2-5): KAGVTQTPRYLIKTRGQQVTLSCSPISGHRSVSWYQQTPGQGLQFLFEYFSETQRNKGNFPGRFSGRQFSNSRSEMNVSTLELGDSALYLCASSLQITSGRPGRETQYFGPGTRLLVL.

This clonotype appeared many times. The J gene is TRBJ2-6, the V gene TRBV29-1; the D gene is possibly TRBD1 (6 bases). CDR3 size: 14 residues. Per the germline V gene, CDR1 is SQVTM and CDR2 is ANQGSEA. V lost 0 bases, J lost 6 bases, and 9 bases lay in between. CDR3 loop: CSVEDPGEANVLTF. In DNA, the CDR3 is TGCAGCGTTGAAGACCCAGGGGAGGCCAACGTCCTGACTTTC.

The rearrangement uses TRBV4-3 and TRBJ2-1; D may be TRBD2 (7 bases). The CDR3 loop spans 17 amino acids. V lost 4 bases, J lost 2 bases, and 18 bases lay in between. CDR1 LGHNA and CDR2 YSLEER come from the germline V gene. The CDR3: CASSPMEGGMTYNEQFF. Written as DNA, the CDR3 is TGCGCCAGCAGCCCGATGGAGGGGGGGATGACCTACAATGAGCAGTTCTTC.

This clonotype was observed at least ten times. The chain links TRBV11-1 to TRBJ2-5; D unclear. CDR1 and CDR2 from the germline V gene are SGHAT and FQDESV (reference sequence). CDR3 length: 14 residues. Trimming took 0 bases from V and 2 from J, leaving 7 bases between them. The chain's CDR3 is CASSLALTQETQYF. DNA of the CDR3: TGTGCCAGCAGCTTAGCGCTTACTCAAGAGACCCAGTACTTC.

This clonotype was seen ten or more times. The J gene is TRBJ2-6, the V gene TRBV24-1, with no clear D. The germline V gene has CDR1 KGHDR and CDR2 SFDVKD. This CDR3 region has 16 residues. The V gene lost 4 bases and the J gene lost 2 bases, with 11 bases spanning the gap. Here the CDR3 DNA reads TGTGCCACCAGTGACTCCAATCCGCCTGGGGCCAACGTCCTGACTTTC. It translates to CATSDSNPPGANVLTF.

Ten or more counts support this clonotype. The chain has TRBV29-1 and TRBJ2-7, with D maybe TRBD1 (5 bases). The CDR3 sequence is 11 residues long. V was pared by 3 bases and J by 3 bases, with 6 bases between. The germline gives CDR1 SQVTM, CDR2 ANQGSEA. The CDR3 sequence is CSVDDSYEQYF. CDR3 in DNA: TGCAGCGTTGACGACAGCTACGAGCAGTACTTC.